This TCR beta chain was observed in a study of cytomegalovirus exposure and HLA in healthy donors (dated by TCRdb to the late 2010s). Regarding the study in general: In an earlier analysis of roughly 500 of the donors, less than 350 Gb of sequence data and 90 million to 120 million unique TCR beta sequences from about 180 million T cells were reported. A separate validation cohort of roughly 130 different subjects was used in addition to the roughly 700-subject first cohort. The study was designed to test whether signatures of past pathogen exposure could be identified by cataloging public T cell receptors. An early release covering roughly 600 HLA-typed donors comprised approximately 290 gigabases of sequencing data and approximately 85 million unique TCR sequences. To decide whether each TCR beta V gene segment behaved as functional or pseudogenic, an earlier analysis of several hundred of the donors relied on high-throughput TCR beta sequencing. Across approximately 420 genotyped donors of the cohort, an average of 235,054 unique TCR beta nucleotide sequences per donor were sequenced, and roughly 18% of those sequences were non-productive. About five DR-DQ haplotypes were treated as single units for association and clustering because of strong linkage in the cohort. Donor age, sex, ethnicity and CMV serostatus were collected together with the repertoire data. Typing coverage varied by locus: 629-630 donors for A, B, C, DRB1 and DQB1; some 520 for DQA1; more than 600 for DPA1; around 450 for DPB1. To predict cytomegalovirus infection status, the study brought together high-throughput TCR immunosequencing, statistical association of individual TCRs with disease status, and machine learning. To study patterns of TCR occurrence, a later analysis re-analyzed previously published TCR beta repertoires from 700 or so donors and added high-resolution HLA genotyping. Class I and class II HLA loci were covered by the typing at four-digit resolution. A later genetic analysis used genome-wide SNP genotypes for about 55% of the 666 donors, treating that subset as a discovery cohort. Every discovery cohort repertoire had been produced on one sequencing platform. Rather than drawing on any new phenotypic data, the later analysis identified candidate immune exposures from TCR beta sequences and the way those sequences occurred across donors. Of the approximately 400 genotyped donors, approximately 83% fell in the genetic ancestry cluster associated with self-reported Caucasian donors. Using immunosequencing, the study profiled T cell repertoires from about 650 subjects and related those repertoires to cytomegalovirus serostatus.

Turning to this clone: The specificity of this receptor is unknown.

V lost 4 bases and J lost 2 bases, and the count of bases not matched to a germline gene is 2. Including cysteine and phenylalanine, the CDR3 has 14 amino acids. CDR3 DNA is the only sequence kept; it has 42 bases, read in frame from the first base. CDR1 and CDR2, looked up from the germline V gene (reference sequence), are LNHDA and SQIVND. The cohort comprised around 700 healthy bone marrow donors. All cohort members were sampled while nominally healthy, although unrecorded immune exposures were likely present. The donor tested CMV seropositive and was one of the 289 seropositive cohort members. Every donor gave a peripheral blood sample, and the peripheral blood mononuclear cells from that sample were used for TCR beta sequencing. Genomic DNA was extracted from the blood cell samples with the Qiagen DNeasy Blood Extraction Kit. The library was made by the immunoSEQ multiplex PCR assay. The multiplex PCR relied on a mix of 60 forward primers for TCR Vbeta segments and 13 reverse primers for TCR Jbeta segments. The CDR3 region of rearranged TCR beta genes was amplified from genomic DNA with a multiplex PCR assay. The Illumina HiSeq System was used to sequence the amplified TCR beta libraries as 87-base-pair reads. As for the original processing: A later analysis counted approximately 74 million unique TCR beta chains across the 500 to 850 repertoires, and around 9.9 million of these chains were shared by at least two donors. To remove PCR and sequencing errors, raw reads were error-corrected and collapsed into unique sequences using a nearest-neighbor algorithm that merged closely related sequences. V, D and J gene segments were assigned by aligning CDR3 sequences to IMGT reference sequences. For a sequence to be retained, at least a six-nucleotide match to both a V gene segment and a J gene segment was required. Rearrangements were called productive when the CDR3 lacked stop codons and stayed in frame with V and J; all others were non-productive. Following IMGT convention, CDR3 was defined as the stretch from the second conserved V-encoded cysteine up to the conserved J-encoded phenylalanine. In an earlier analysis of 550 to 650 of the donors, sequences lacking an unambiguous match to a single V gene segment were excluded. In an earlier analysis of roughly 500 of the donors, V segments were called functional above 56.7% productive rearrangements and were called segregating when the between-donor standard deviation exceeded 5%. A statistical classification framework was developed to diagnose cytomegalovirus status using the catalog of TCR beta chain sequences. A later analysis assigned V and J genes by comparing TCR nucleotide sequences with IMGT/GENE-DB human TR gene sequences. A later analysis assigned CDR3 sequences and most-parsimonious VDJ recombination scenarios with the TCRdist pipeline. In a later analysis, each TCR beta chain was defined by its CDR3 amino acid sequence together with its V-gene family, and reads lacking a unique V-gene family were excluded. As a way to deal with suspected cross-contamination and a sequencing artifact, a later analysis dropped hundreds of nucleotide sequences that were highly shared and had low generation probability. In a later analysis, a clonal expansion index for each public chain was calculated from normalized within-repertoire ranks of inferred template counts. In a later analysis, generation probabilities were computed using a VDJ recombination model fitted to out-of-frame rearrangements, and the results were checked against IGoR. Hypergeometric tests were used in a later analysis to score TCR-TCR, TCR-HLA and TCR-CMV co-occurrence, with a repertoire-size bias correction applied to the TCR pairs. A later analysis estimated false discovery rates by permuting HLA or CMV assignments 20 times. In a later analysis, co-occurring TCRs were grouped using DBSCAN, and TCRdist sequence similarity was added for clustering within HLA-allele-positive subsets. For co-occurrence clustering, repertoires with fewer than 30,000 or more than 120,000 public chains were excluded, along with 4 to 6 repertoires with anomalous nucleotide sharing. Here the immuneACCESS table is served through TCRdb, limited to in-frame sequences with V and J called. Missing clones are a known gap in these copies; in checked studies unresolved V genes cover under half, and the rest lacks a known reason. The D gene and trimming were derived from the DNA, and the V and J assignments and clone size from that table. The sample table includes tens of thousands of clones. 9% to 15% of the sample belongs to the ten largest clones.

Here is what the overall study found, with its caveats: Some IMGT-functional V segments, including TRBV6-2 and TRBV6-3, could not be told apart with the 87-base-pair reads, so those segments were excluded. In a later analysis, HLA-associated TCR beta chains showed more clonal expansion and lower generation probabilities than non-associated chains that were equally common. Correlated functional status among segregating V segments might be attributable to linkage disequilibrium, but an unknown experimental factor could not be ruled out. While some public TCRs were present in many individuals, most TCR sequences turned up only very rarely across donors. This cohort had only TCR beta chains sequenced, and the lack of alpha or paired-chain data limited which features could be detected. Strong co-occurrence of HLA alleles, especially DR and DQ, made assigning TCR associations to individual alleles difficult. The study listed over 150 TCR beta chains as associated with cytomegalovirus. Specific HLA alleles were associated with over 15,000 TCR beta sequences at a false discovery rate of 0.05 in a later analysis. Roughly 15 rarely observed V segments, including chromosome 9 orphons, were excluded from the earlier analysis of about 610 of the donors because counts were too low. A later analysis reported that several top co-occurrence clusters appeared linked to parvovirus B19, influenza, CMV and Epstein-Barr virus. Broadly in line with IMGT annotations, most TCR beta V segments showed up in productive rearrangements about 87% or about 30% of the time in an earlier analysis of roughly 590 of the donors. A further reported finding was that TCR beta sequences accurately predicted the HLA-A and HLA-B alleles for most subjects in the first cohort. Because some donors lacked HLA typing at each locus, the association tests relied only on the typed subset. Immune exposure information for the cohort was limited to CMV serostatus. In vitro tests confirmed that a few of the cytomegalovirus-associated TCR beta chains recognize cytomegalovirus antigens. The presence/absence analyses assumed that sequencing depth was roughly uniform across donors, and that assumption may not be true. According to the authors, the approach could potentially be generalized to other disease states and immunological phenotypes. The sequencing pipeline was judged likely to have produced a cluster of highly shared sequence variants as a technical artifact. In a later genetic analysis, a missense DCLRE1C variant was associated with V-gene and J-gene trimming of TCR beta chains, and the association was replicated in an independent cohort. A later analysis found that most CMV-associated TCR beta chains appeared HLA-restricted, with HLA associations seemingly driven largely by CMV exposure. Compared with the approximately 720-donor mean, donors in an Asian-associated ancestry cluster had fewer N-insertions in productive TCRs, according to a later genetic analysis. In both the original and validation cohorts, the classifier was reported to diagnose cytomegalovirus status with high specificity and sensitivity. A later analysis found that TCR association rates varied across HLA loci, with DRB1 alleles showing the most associated TCRs and HLA-C alleles the fewest.

This receptor was obtained from a young woman in good health and CMV-seropositive. The chain is assembled from TRBV19 and TRBJ1-5; 7 bases in the middle match TRBD1. The specimen was PBMCs. The CDR3 in this case is CASSTGTGNQPQHF. The DNA reads as follows: TGTGCCAGTAGTACAGGGACAGGCAATCAGCCCCAGCATTTT.